These T cell receptor beta chains were read from a single sample in a study of blood T cell repertoires in COVID-19. Here immunoSEQ multiplex PCR was the method, and the copy in TCRdb shows in-frame clones only, minus some. The table shows under 300,000 clones, with 75% to 90% occurring only once. The sequenced material came from peripheral blood. These receptors all stem from a man aged 50 to 59 with acute or convalescent COVID-19. Both conserved end residues are part of each CDR3. The D gene is left open where the match is weak. Size values are once, few and many counts, or a class for expanded clones, and some rows have none.

J gene: TRBJ2-3; clone size: NA; D gene: NA; V gene: TRBV7-9; CDR3 protein: CASSLSGDTQYF; CDR3 DNA: TGTGCCAGCAGCTTAAGCGGCGATACGCAGTATTTT
J gene: TRBJ2-7; clone size: few; D gene: NA; V gene: TRBV7-8; CDR3 protein: CASSFNTGGVYEQYF; CDR3 DNA: TGTGCCAGCAGCTTTAATACAGGGGGGGTCTACGAGCAGTACTTC
J gene: TRBJ1-2; clone size: once; D gene: NA; V gene: TRBV7-9; CDR3 protein: CASSADRNYGYTF; CDR3 DNA: TGTGCCAGCAGCGCAGACAGAAACTATGGCTACACCTTC
J gene: TRBJ2-2; clone size: few; D gene: TRBD2; V gene: TRBV4-2; CDR3 protein: CASSPQALAGGNTGELFF; CDR3 DNA: TGTGCCAGCAGCCCCCAAGCCCTAGCGGGGGGCAACACCGGGGAGCTGTTTTTT
J gene: TRBJ1-3; clone size: NA; D gene: NA; V gene: TRBV6-6; CDR3 protein: CASSPRRGSSGNTIYF; CDR3 DNA: TGTGCCAGCAGCCCTCGACGGGGGAGCTCTGGAAACACCATATATTTT
J gene: TRBJ1-2; clone size: NA; D gene: NA; V gene: TRBV12-3/TRBV12-4; CDR3 protein: CASSSRPTPGYTF; CDR3 DNA: TGTGCCAGCAGTTCACGACCGACACCCGGCTACACCTTC
J gene: TRBJ1-5; clone size: NA; D gene: NA; V gene: TRBV30; CDR3 protein: CAWSAGGGGQPQHF; CDR3 DNA: TGTGCCTGGAGTGCCGGCGGGGGTGGGCAGCCCCAGCATTTT
J gene: TRBJ2-7; clone size: NA; D gene: TRBD1; V gene: TRBV6-5; CDR3 protein: CASSTGTGREQYF; CDR3 DNA: TGTGCCAGCAGTACTGGGACAGGGCGCGAGCAGTACTTC
J gene: TRBJ1-2; clone size: NA; D gene: TRBD1; V gene: TRBV6-5; CDR3 protein: CASSPSGTGLYGYTF; CDR3 DNA: TGTGCCAGCAGTCCCTCTGGGACAGGGCTCTATGGCTACACCTTC
J gene: TRBJ2-7; clone size: NA; D gene: NA; V gene: TRBV28; CDR3 protein: CATRTSSGEQYF; CDR3 DNA: TGTGCCACCAGGACCTCTTCGGGGGAGCAGTACTTC
J gene: TRBJ2-7; clone size: NA; D gene: NA; V gene: TRBV30; CDR3 protein: CAWSVRPEGEQYF; CDR3 DNA: TGTGCCTGGAGTGTACGTCCGGAGGGGGAGCAGTACTTC
J gene: TRBJ1-1; clone size: NA; D gene: TRBD1; V gene: TRBV18; CDR3 protein: CASSPRTRQGAGTEAFF; CDR3 DNA: TGTGCCAGCTCACCACGCACTAGGCAGGGGGCGGGCACTGAAGCTTTCTTT
J gene: TRBJ1-2; clone size: NA; D gene: TRBD1; V gene: TRBV12-3/TRBV12-4; CDR3 protein: CASSRSGGRGYTF; CDR3 DNA: TGTGCCAGCAGTCGGTCAGGGGGTAGGGGCTACACCTTC
J gene: TRBJ2-3; clone size: NA; D gene: TRBD2; V gene: TRBV18; CDR3 protein: CASAIRGLAVLGDTQYF; CDR3 DNA: TGTGCCAGCGCCATTCGGGGACTAGCGGTATTGGGCGATACGCAGTATTTT
J gene: TRBJ2-1; clone size: once; D gene: TRBD2; V gene: TRBV9; CDR3 protein: CASSVHSGLSGGEQFF; CDR3 DNA: TGTGCCAGCAGCGTCCATTCGGGACTGAGCGGGGGTGAGCAGTTCTTC
J gene: TRBJ1-1; clone size: NA; D gene: TRBD1; V gene: TRBV6-5; CDR3 protein: CASSSDRGKAFF; CDR3 DNA: TGTGCCAGCAGTTCCGACAGGGGTAAAGCTTTCTTT
J gene: TRBJ1-1; clone size: NA; D gene: NA; V gene: TRBV6-5; CDR3 protein: CASVRSTEAFF; CDR3 DNA: TGTGCCAGCGTCCGGAGTACTGAAGCTTTCTTT
J gene: TRBJ1-1; clone size: NA; D gene: NA; V gene: TRBV30; CDR3 protein: CAWSLGLGGTEAFF; CDR3 DNA: TGTGCCTGGAGTCTAGGCCTCGGGGGCACTGAAGCTTTCTTT
J gene: TRBJ1-4; clone size: once; D gene: NA; V gene: TRBV11-2; CDR3 protein: CASSRGRWRKLFF; CDR3 DNA: TGTGCCAGCAGCCGGGGTAGATGGAGAAAACTGTTTTTT
J gene: TRBJ1-1; clone size: NA; D gene: NA; V gene: TRBV19; CDR3 protein: CASSHRDLTNTEAFF; CDR3 DNA: TGTGCCAGTAGCCACCGGGATCTAACGAACACTGAAGCTTTCTTT
J gene: TRBJ2-2; clone size: NA; D gene: TRBD1; V gene: TRBV24-1; CDR3 protein: CATSDLRDSYGELFF; CDR3 DNA: TGTGCCACCAGTGATTTGAGGGACAGTTACGGGGAGCTGTTTTTT
J gene: TRBJ2-3; clone size: NA; D gene: NA; V gene: TRBV7-7; CDR3 protein: CASSRTEFGGDTQYF; CDR3 DNA: TGTGCTAGCAGCCGGACAGAGTTTGGTGGAGATACGCAGTATTTT
J gene: TRBJ2-7; clone size: NA; D gene: NA; V gene: TRBV3-1/TRBV3-2; CDR3 protein: CASSQAGEQYF; CDR3 DNA: TGTGCCAGCAGCCAAGCGGGCGAGCAGTACTTC
J gene: TRBJ1-3; clone size: few; D gene: NA; V gene: TRBV14; CDR3 protein: CASSHFLGDTIYF; CDR3 DNA: TGTGCCAGCAGCCATTTTCTAGGGGACACCATATATTTT
J gene: TRBJ2-1; clone size: NA; D gene: TRBD1; V gene: TRBV11-3; CDR3 protein: CASSRTGGYEQFF; CDR3 DNA: TGTGCCAGCAGCCGTACAGGGGGCTATGAGCAGTTCTTC
J gene: TRBJ2-2; clone size: NA; D gene: NA; V gene: TRBV6-1; CDR3 protein: CASSESQTAGELFF; CDR3 DNA: TGTGCCAGCAGTGAAAGCCAAACCGCAGGGGAGCTGTTTTTT
J gene: TRBJ2-2; clone size: once; D gene: NA; V gene: TRBV24-1; CDR3 protein: CATSDYIGELFF; CDR3 DNA: TGTGCCACCAGTGATTATATCGGGGAGCTGTTTTTT
J gene: TRBJ2-3; clone size: NA; D gene: TRBD2; V gene: TRBV5-6; CDR3 protein: CASSRLAGADTQYF; CDR3 DNA: TGTGCCAGCAGTCGACTAGCGGGGGCAGATACGCAGTATTTT
J gene: TRBJ2-7; clone size: NA; D gene: NA; V gene: TRBV2; CDR3 protein: CASSGDILSSYEQYF; CDR3 DNA: TGTGCCAGCAGTGGGGACATTCTGAGTTCCTACGAGCAGTACTTC
J gene: TRBJ2-7; clone size: NA; D gene: TRBD2; V gene: TRBV19; CDR3 protein: CASSIGGEEQYF; CDR3 DNA: TGTGCCAGTAGTATCGGGGGGGAAGAGCAGTACTTC
J gene: TRBJ2-7; clone size: NA; D gene: NA; V gene: TRBV1; CDR3 protein: CTSSQLLCEQYF; CDR3 DNA: TGCACCAGCAGCCAACTTCTCTGCGAGCAGTACTTC
J gene: TRBJ2-2; clone size: NA; D gene: TRBD2; V gene: TRBV18; CDR3 protein: CASSPQGGAGELFF; CDR3 DNA: TGTGCCAGCTCACCACAGGGAGGGGCCGGGGAGCTGTTTTTT
J gene: TRBJ2-5; clone size: NA; D gene: NA; V gene: TRBV5-6; CDR3 protein: CASSGGREETQYF; CDR3 DNA: TGTGCCAGCAGCGGCGGGCGCGAAGAGACCCAGTACTTC
J gene: TRBJ2-1; clone size: once; D gene: TRBD2; V gene: TRBV13; CDR3 protein: CASRRGLAGGSIRNEQFF; CDR3 DNA: TGTGCCAGCAGACGTGGACTAGCGGGGGGTTCAATCAGAAATGAGCAGTTCTTC
J gene: TRBJ1-6; clone size: NA; D gene: TRBD1; V gene: TRBV5-1; CDR3 protein: CASSSGTVNSPLHF; CDR3 DNA: TGCGCCAGCAGCTCCGGGACAGTTAATTCACCCCTCCACTTT
J gene: TRBJ2-1; clone size: NA; D gene: NA; V gene: TRBV30; CDR3 protein: CAWSPLYNEQFF; CDR3 DNA: TGTGCCTGGAGCCCCCTCTACAATGAGCAGTTCTTC
J gene: TRBJ2-5; clone size: NA; D gene: NA; V gene: TRBV19; CDR3 protein: CATPQRTVRETQYF; CDR3 DNA: TGTGCCACCCCCCAGAGGACAGTCCGGGAGACCCAGTACTTC
J gene: TRBJ2-3; clone size: NA; D gene: TRBD1; V gene: TRBV10-1; CDR3 protein: CASSRDSGGPTDTQYF; CDR3 DNA: TGCGCCAGCAGCAGAGATTCAGGGGGACCCACAGATACGCAGTATTTT
J gene: TRBJ2-2; clone size: NA; D gene: NA; V gene: TRBV29-1; CDR3 protein: CSVVDRLNTGELFF; CDR3 DNA: TGCAGCGTTGTGGACAGACTGAACACCGGGGAGCTGTTTTTT
J gene: TRBJ1-3; clone size: NA; D gene: NA; V gene: TRBV30; CDR3 protein: CAWSVSGNTIYF; CDR3 DNA: TGTGCCTGGAGTGTAAGCGGAAACACCATATATTTT
J gene: TRBJ1-1; clone size: NA; D gene: NA; V gene: TRBV6-6; CDR3 protein: CASSFGQLMNTEAFF; CDR3 DNA: TGTGCCAGCAGTTTTGGACAGCTAATGAACACTGAAGCTTTCTTT
J gene: TRBJ2-7; clone size: NA; D gene: TRBD1; V gene: TRBV30; CDR3 protein: CAWSGRDRVHEQYF; CDR3 DNA: TGTGCCTGGAGTGGCCGGGACAGGGTACACGAGCAGTACTTC
J gene: TRBJ1-5; clone size: NA; D gene: TRBD1; V gene: TRBV4-2; CDR3 protein: CASSHDRVNQPQHF; CDR3 DNA: TGTGCCAGCAGCCACGACAGGGTAAATCAGCCCCAGCATTTT
J gene: TRBJ2-2; clone size: NA; D gene: TRBD2; V gene: TRBV6-5; CDR3 protein: CACRLAGRTGELFF; CDR3 DNA: TGTGCCTGCAGACTAGCGGGGAGGACCGGGGAGCTGTTTTTT
J gene: TRBJ2-1; clone size: NA; D gene: NA; V gene: TRBV21-1; CDR3 protein: CASSKALYKGLSYNEQFF; CDR3 DNA: TGTGCCAGCAGCAAAGCGCTTTATAAGGGGCTCTCCTACAATGAGCAGTTCTTC
J gene: TRBJ2-1; clone size: NA; D gene: NA; V gene: TRBV24-1; CDR3 protein: CATSDPTDPHDNEQFF; CDR3 DNA: TGTGCCACCAGTGATCCGACTGATCCCCACGACAATGAGCAGTTCTTC
J gene: TRBJ1-5; clone size: once; D gene: NA; V gene: TRBV13; CDR3 protein: CASSLGGGNQPQHF; CDR3 DNA: TGTGCCAGCAGCTTGGGGGGGGGTAATCAGCCCCAGCATTTT
J gene: TRBJ2-7; clone size: NA; D gene: TRBD1; V gene: TRBV3-1/TRBV3-2; CDR3 protein: CASSRQGTLIHEQYF; CDR3 DNA: TGTGCCAGCAGCCGACAGGGGACCCTCATCCACGAGCAGTACTTC
J gene: TRBJ2-1; clone size: NA; D gene: NA; V gene: TRBV3-1/TRBV3-2; CDR3 protein: CASSQYYQANEQFF; CDR3 DNA: TGTGCCAGCAGCCAATATTACCAGGCGAATGAGCAGTTCTTC
J gene: TRBJ2-5; clone size: few; D gene: NA; V gene: TRBV5-1; CDR3 protein: CASSRDSNQETQYF; CDR3 DNA: TGCGCCAGCAGCCGCGACAGTAACCAAGAGACCCAGTACTTC
J gene: TRBJ2-1; clone size: NA; D gene: TRBD1; V gene: TRBV5-1; CDR3 protein: CASSLGRDRVLDEQFF; CDR3 DNA: TGCGCCAGCAGCTTGGGTAGGGACAGGGTTTTAGATGAGCAGTTCTTC
J gene: TRBJ2-7; clone size: NA; D gene: NA; V gene: TRBV7-9; CDR3 protein: CASSLEGWRGPYEQYF; CDR3 DNA: TGTGCCAGCAGCTTAGAGGGGTGGAGGGGGCCCTACGAGCAGTACTTC
J gene: TRBJ2-3; clone size: NA; D gene: TRBD2; V gene: TRBV10-1; CDR3 protein: CATCLWTSGGRTDTQYF; CDR3 DNA: TGCGCCACTTGCCTGTGGACTAGCGGGGGCCGCACAGATACGCAGTATTTT
J gene: TRBJ2-2; clone size: NA; D gene: NA; V gene: TRBV6-5; CDR3 protein: CASKAGTAGVELFF; CDR3 DNA: TGTGCCAGCAAAGCCGGGACAGCGGGAGTGGAGCTGTTTTTT
J gene: TRBJ1-6; clone size: NA; D gene: NA; V gene: TRBV25-1; CDR3 protein: CASSSSGVHSPLHF; CDR3 DNA: TGTGCCAGCAGTTCCTCCGGGGTCCATTCACCCCTCCACTTT